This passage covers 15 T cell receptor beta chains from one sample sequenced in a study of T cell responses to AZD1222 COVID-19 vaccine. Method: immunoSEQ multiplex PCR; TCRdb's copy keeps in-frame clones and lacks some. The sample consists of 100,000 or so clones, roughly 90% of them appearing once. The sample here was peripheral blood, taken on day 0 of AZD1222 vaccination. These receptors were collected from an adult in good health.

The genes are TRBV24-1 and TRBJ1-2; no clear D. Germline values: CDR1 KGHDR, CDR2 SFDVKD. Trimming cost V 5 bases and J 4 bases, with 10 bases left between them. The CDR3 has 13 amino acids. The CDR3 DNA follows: TGTGCCACCAGTGTTGGCACAACCTATGGCTACACCTTC. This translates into CATSVGTTYGYTF.

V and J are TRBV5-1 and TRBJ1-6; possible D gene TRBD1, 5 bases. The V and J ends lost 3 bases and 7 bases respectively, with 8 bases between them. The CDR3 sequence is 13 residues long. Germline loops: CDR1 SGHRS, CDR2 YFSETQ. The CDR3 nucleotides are TGCGCCAGCAGCTGGGGACCAAATTCACCCCTCCACTTT. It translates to CASSWGPNSPLHF. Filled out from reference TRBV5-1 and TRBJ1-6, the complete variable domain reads KAGVTQTPRYLIKTRGQQVTLSCSPISGHRSVSWYQQTPGQGLQFLFEYFSETQRNKGNFPGRFSGRQFSNSRSEMNVSTLELGDSALYLCASSWGPNSPLHFGNGTRLTVT.

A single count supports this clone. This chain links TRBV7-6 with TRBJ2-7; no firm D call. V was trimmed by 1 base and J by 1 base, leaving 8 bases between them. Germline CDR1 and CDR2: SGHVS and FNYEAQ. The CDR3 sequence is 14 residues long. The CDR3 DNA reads TGTGCCAGCAGCTTAGTGTCACCGTCCTACGAGCAGTACTTC. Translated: CASSLVSPSYEQYF.

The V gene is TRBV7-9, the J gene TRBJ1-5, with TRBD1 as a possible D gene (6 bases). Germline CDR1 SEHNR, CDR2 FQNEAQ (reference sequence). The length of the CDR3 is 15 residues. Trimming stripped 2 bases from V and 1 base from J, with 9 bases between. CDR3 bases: TGTGCCAGCAGCTTAACAGGGCTAAGCAATCAGCCCCAGCATTTT. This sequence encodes CASSLTGLSNQPQHF.

CDR3 DNA sequence: TGTGCCAGCAGCGTAGTCGACAGGGGCTACGAGCAGTACTTC. This sequence encodes CASSVVDRGYEQYF. The chain uses TRBV9 and TRBJ2-7; TRBD1 matches 8 bases. Germline V gives CDR1 SGDLS, CDR2 YYNGEE. With 0 bases clipped from V and 3 bases from J, the junction kept 2 bases outside the gene matches. CDR3 length equals 14 residues.

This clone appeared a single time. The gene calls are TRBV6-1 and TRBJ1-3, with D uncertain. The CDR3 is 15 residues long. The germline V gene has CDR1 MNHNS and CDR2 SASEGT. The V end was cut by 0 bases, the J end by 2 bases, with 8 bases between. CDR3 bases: TGTGCCAGCAGTGAAGCTGACGGGGCTGGAAACACCATATATTTT. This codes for CASSEADGAGNTIYF.

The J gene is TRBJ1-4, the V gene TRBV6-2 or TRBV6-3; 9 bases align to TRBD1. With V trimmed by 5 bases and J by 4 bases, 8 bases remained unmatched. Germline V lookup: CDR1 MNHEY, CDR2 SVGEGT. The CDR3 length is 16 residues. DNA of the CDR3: TGTGCCAGCAGTGGAGGGACAGGGTCCCGTAATGAAAAACTGTTTTTT. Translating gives CASSGGTGSRNEKLFF.

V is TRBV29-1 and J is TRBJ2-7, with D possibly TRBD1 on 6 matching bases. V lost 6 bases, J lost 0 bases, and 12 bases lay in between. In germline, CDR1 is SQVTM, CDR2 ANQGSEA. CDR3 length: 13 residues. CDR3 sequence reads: CSVRRTASYEQYF. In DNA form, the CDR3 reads TGCAGCGTCCGCCGGACAGCCTCCTACGAGCAGTACTTC.

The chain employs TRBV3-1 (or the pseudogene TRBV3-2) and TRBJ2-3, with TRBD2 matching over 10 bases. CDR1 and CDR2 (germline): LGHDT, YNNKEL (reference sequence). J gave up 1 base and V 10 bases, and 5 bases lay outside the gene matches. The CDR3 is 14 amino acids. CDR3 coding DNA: TGTGCCACCGACGGGACTAGCGGCACAGATACGCAGTATTTT. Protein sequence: CATDGTSGTDTQYF.

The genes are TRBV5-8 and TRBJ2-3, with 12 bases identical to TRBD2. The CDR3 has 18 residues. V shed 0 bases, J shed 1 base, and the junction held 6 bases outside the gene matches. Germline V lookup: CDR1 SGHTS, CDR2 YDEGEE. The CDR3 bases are TGTGCCAGCAGCTTGGGACTGACTAGCGGGAGTGGCACAGATACGCAGTATTTT. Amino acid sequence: CASSLGLTSGSGTDTQYF.

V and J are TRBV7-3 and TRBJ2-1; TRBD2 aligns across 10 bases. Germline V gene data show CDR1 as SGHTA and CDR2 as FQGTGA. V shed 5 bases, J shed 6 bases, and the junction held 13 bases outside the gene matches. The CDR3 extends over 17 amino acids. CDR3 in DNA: TGTGCCAGCAGCCCCTCGGTTTGGACTAGCGGTACCAATGAGCAGTTCTTC. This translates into CASSPSVWTSGTNEQFF.

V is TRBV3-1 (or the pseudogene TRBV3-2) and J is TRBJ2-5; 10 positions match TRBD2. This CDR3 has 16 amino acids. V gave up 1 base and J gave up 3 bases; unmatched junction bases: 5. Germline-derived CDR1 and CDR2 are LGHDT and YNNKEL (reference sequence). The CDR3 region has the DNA TGTGCCAGCAGCCAAGTCAGCGGGAGGGGGAAAGAGACCCAGTACTTC. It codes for CASSQVSGRGKETQYF.

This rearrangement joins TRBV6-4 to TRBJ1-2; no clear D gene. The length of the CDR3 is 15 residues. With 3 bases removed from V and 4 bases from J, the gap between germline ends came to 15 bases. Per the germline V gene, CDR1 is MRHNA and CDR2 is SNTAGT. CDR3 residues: CASSENSGVGYGYTF. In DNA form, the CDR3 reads TGTGCCAGCAGTGAGAACAGCGGGGTGGGCTATGGCTACACCTTC.

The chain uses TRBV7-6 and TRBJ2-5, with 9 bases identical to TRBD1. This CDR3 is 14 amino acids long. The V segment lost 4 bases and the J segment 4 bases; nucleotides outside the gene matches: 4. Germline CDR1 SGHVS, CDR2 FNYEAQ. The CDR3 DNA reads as TGTGCCAGCAGCTCCGGACAGGGGAGAGAGACCCAGTACTTC. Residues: CASSSGQGRETQYF.

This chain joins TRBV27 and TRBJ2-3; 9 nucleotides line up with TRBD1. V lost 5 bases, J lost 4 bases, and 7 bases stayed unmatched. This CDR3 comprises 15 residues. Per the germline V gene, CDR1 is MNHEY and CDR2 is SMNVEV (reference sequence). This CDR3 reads CASSQDRGLADTQYF. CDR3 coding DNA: TGTGCCAGCAGTCAAGACAGGGGGTTGGCAGATACGCAGTATTTT.